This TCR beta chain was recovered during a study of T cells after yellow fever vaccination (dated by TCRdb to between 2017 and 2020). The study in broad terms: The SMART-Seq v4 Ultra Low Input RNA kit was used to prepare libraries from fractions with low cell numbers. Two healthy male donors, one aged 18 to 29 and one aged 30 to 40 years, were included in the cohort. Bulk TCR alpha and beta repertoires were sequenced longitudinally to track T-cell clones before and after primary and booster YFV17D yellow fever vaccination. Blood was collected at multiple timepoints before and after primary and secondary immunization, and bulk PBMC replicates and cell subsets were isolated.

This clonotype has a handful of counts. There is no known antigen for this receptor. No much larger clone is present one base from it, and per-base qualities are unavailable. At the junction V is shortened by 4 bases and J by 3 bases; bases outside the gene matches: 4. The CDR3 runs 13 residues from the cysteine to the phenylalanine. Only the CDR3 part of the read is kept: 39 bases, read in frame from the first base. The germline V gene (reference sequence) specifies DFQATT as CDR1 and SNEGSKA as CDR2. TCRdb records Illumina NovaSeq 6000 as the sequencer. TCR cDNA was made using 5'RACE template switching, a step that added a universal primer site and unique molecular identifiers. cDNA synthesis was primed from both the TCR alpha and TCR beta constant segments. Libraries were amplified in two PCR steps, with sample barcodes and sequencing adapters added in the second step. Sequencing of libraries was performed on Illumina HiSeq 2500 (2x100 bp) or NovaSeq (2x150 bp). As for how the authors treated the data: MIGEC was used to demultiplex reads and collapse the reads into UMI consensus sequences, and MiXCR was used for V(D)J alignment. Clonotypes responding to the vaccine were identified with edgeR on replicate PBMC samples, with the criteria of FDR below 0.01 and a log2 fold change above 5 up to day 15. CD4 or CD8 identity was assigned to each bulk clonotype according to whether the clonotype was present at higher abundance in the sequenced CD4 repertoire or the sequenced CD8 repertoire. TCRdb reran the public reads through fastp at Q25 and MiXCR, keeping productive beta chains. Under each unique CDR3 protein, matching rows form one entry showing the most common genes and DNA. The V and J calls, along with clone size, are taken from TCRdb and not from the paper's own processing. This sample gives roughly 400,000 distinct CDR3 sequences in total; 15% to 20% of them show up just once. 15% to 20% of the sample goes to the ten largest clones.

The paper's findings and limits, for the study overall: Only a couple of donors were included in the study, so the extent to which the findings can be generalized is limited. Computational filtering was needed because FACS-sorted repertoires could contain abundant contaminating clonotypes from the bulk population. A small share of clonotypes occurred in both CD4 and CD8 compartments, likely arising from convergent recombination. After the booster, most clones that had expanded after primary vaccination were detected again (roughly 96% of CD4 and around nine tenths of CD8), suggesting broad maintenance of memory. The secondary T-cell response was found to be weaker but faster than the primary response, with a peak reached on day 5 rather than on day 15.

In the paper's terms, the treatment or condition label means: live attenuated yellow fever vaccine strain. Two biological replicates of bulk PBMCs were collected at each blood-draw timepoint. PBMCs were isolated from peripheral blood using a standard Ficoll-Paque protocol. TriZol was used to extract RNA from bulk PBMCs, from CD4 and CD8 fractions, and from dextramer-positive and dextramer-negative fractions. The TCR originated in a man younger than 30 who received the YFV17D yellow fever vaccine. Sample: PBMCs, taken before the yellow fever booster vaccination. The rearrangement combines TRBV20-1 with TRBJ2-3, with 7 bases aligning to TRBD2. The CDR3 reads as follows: CSANPSGTDTQYF. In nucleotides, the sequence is TGCAGTGCTAATCCTAGCGGAACAGATACGCAGTATTTT.